The sequence of this T cell receptor (beta chain) was determined in a study of shared clonotypes between healthy human individuals. The study ran the assay at deep level. In the authors' workflow: ImmunoSEQ only sent back junction sequences with no quality scores, so filtering was done differently. Generated by immunoSEQ multiplex PCR, the TCRdb table keeps only in-frame clones and is missing some. D and trimming were read from the DNA, whereas the V and J calls and clone size are those reported in that table. The table records under 650,000 clones, about 95% of them present only once. The CDR3 length is 11 residues. Germline lookup yields CDR1 SQVTM and CDR2 ANQGSEA. Trimming shortened V by 4 bases and J by 3 bases, and 7 bases separated the two germline ends.

The chain joins TRBV29-1 to TRBJ2-7; the D gene is possibly TRBD2 (5 bases). The sample was naive CD4+ T cells sorted from blood. Sample subset: CD45RA+ positively selected. The receptor was isolated from a woman aged 30 to 39 in good health. Written as DNA, the CDR3 is TGCAGCGTTGGGACTTACTACGAGCAGTACTTC. Amino acids: CSVGTYYEQYF.